This T cell receptor (beta chain) was captured by sequencing in a study of pediatric ulcerative colitis. The wider study: Disease was pancolitis in seven and left-sided in two, histology-confirmed.

Germline CDR1 is SQVTM and CDR2 is ANQGSEA. The CDR3 runs to 11 residues. The ends were cut back, 4 bases at V and 3 bases at J, with 7 bases in the middle. The assay was immunoSEQ multiplex PCR, and TCRdb's table has in-frame clones only and misses some. There are about 64,000 clones in the sample; 70% to 90% occur only once, and around 3.5% lies in the top ten. This chain uses TRBV29-1 with TRBJ2-7, with D hard to call. The clonotype comes from a boy younger than 18 with severe ulcerative colitis. The specimen sequenced was blood. The CDR3 sequence: CSVVRDYEQYF. The DNA of the CDR3 is TGCAGCGTTGTAAGGGACTACGAGCAGTACTTC.